The clone carrying this TCR beta chain was counted between two and nine times. What it binds is unknown. This entry comes from a study of CD8 T cells in ankylosing spondylitis. Looked up from germline, CDR1 is MGHDK and CDR2 is SYGVNS. This CDR3 region has 16 residues. V lost 6 bases to trimming and J lost 6 bases, with 24 bases between them. TCRdb redid the calling of the 5' RACE reads with MiXCR, one entry per CDR3 protein. The sample lists a few hundred thousand distinct CDR3 sequences, approximately 12% seen once, with around 6.8% in the top ten. Findings of the study overall: One TCR beta motif, made up of 7 or 8 highly homologous variants, appeared characteristic of ankylosing spondylitis blood. Certain motif variants had earlier appeared in reactive arthritis synovial fluid and blood.

V usage is TRBV25-1 and J usage is TRBJ2-7; perhaps TRBD2 as D (6 bases). The sample consisted of blood, either unsorted or a sorted T cell fraction (not recorded which). The clonotype was recovered from a male donor with ankylosing spondylitis. The CDR3: CASSLTGVLGVGEQYF. CDR3 bases: TGTGCCAGCAGCCTAACGGGGGTTCTGGGTGTTGGCGAGCAGTACTTC.